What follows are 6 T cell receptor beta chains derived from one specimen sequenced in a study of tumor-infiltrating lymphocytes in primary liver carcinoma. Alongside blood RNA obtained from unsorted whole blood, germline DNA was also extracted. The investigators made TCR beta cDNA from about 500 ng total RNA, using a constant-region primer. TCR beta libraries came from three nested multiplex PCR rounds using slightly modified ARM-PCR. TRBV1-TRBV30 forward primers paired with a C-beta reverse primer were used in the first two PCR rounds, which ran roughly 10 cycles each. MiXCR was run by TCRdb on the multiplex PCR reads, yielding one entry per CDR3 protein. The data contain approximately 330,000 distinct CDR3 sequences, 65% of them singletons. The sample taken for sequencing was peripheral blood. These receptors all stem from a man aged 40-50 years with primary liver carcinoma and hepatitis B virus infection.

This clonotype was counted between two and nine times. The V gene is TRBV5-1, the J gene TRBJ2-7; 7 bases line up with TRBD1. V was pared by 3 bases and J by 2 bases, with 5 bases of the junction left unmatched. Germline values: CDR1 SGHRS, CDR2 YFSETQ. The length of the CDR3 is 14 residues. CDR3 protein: CASSSPGQTYEQYF. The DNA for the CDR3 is TGCGCCAGCAGCTCACCGGGACAGACCTACGAGCAGTACTTC.

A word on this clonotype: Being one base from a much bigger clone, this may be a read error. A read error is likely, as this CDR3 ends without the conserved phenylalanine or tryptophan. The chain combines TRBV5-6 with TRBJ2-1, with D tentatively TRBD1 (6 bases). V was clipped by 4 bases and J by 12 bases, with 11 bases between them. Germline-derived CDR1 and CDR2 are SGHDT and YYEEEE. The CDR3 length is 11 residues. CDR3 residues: CASSQQGSQFS. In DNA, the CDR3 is TGTGCCAGCAGCCAACAGGGTTCGCAGTTCTCC.

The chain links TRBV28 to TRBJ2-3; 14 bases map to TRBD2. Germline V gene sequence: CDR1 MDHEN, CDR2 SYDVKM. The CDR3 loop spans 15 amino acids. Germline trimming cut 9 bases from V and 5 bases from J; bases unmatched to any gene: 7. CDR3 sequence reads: CARRRTSGRLDTQYF. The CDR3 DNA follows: TGTGCCAGGAGAAGGACTAGCGGGAGGTTAGATACGCAGTATTTT.

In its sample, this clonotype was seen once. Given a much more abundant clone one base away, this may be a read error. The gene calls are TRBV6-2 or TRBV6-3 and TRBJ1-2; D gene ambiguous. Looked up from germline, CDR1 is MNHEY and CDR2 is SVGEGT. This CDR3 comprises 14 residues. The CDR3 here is CASCYRSGNYGYTF. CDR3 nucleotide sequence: TGTGCCAGCTGTTACCGGTCCGGAAACTATGGCTACACCTTC.

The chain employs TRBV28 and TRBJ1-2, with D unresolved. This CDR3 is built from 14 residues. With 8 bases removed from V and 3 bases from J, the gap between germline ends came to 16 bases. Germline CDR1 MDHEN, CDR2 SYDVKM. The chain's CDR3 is CASRIGRQDYGYTF. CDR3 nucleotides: TGTGCCAGCCGCATTGGAAGGCAGGACTATGGCTACACCTTC.

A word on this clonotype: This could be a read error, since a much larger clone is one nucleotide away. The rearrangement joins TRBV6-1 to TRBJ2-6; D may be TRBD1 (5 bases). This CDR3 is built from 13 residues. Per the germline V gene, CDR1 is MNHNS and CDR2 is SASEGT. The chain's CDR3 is CASMHPGADVLTF. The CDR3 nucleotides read TGTGCCAGCATGCATCCTGGGGCCGACGTCCTGACTTTC.